These 8 T cell receptor beta chains were all obtained from the same sample, sequenced in a study of blood T cell repertoires in COVID-19 (dated by TCRdb to 2019 to 2021). Libraries came from the immunoSEQ multiplex PCR assay. Here the immuneACCESS table is served through TCRdb, limited to in-frame sequences with V and J called. Missing clones are a known gap in these copies; in checked studies unresolved V genes cover under half, and the rest lacks a known reason. The sample has 200,000 to 300,000 clones on record, about 93% of them singletons. More than 0.8% of the sample belongs to the ten largest clones. The sample was peripheral blood. These receptors all come from a man aged 25 to 40 with COVID-19, enrolled during active disease.

The J gene is TRBJ2-3, the V gene TRBV5-4, with 13 bases fitting TRBD2. CDR1 and CDR2 from the germline V gene are SGHNT and YYREEE (reference sequence). Trimming cost V 4 bases and J 3 bases; bases outside gene matches: 5. The CDR3 extends over 16 amino acids. The CDR3 loop is CASSDRLAGGTDTQYF. DNA of the CDR3: TGTGCCAGCAGCGACAGACTAGCGGGGGGAACAGATACGCAGTATTTT.

CDR3 sequence reads: CSVEEVQRGNTGELFF. The CDR3 DNA reads as TGCAGCGTTGAAGAAGTCCAGCGGGGGAACACCGGGGAGCTGTTTTTT. The J gene is TRBJ2-2, the V gene TRBV29-1; 7 bases align to TRBD2. This CDR3 has 16 residues. V trimming: 0 bases; J trimming: 1 base; junction bases outside the gene matches: 5. Germline V gives CDR1 SQVTM, CDR2 ANQGSEA.

The chain uses TRBV7-9 and TRBJ2-2, with 8 nucleotides matching TRBD1. The CDR3 has 13 amino acids. CDR1 SEHNR and CDR2 FQNEAQ come from the germline V gene (reference sequence). V dropped 7 bases and J dropped 3; count of bases not matched to a gene: 1. The CDR3 is CASTRGHTGELFF. The DNA for the CDR3 is TGTGCCAGCACCAGGGGGCACACCGGGGAGCTGTTTTTT. Full variable domain (missing parts from reference TRBV7-9 and TRBJ2-2): DTGVSQNPRHKITKRGQNVTFRCDPISEHNRLYWYRQTLGQGPEFLTYFQNEAQLEKSRLLSDRFSAERPKGSFSTLEIQRTEQGDSAMYLCASTRGHTGELFFGEGSRLTVL.

The chain links TRBV6-5 to TRBJ2-3; 7 bases match TRBD2. The V and J ends lost 7 bases and 1 base, in that order; junction bases with no gene match: 5. The V gene's germline CDR1 is MNHEY and CDR2 SVGAGI. The CDR3 is 14 residues long. CDR3 amino acids: CASNQGGGTDTQYF. The CDR3 DNA is TGTGCCAGCAATCAGGGAGGGGGCACAGATACGCAGTATTTT.

The chain recombines TRBV6-5 with TRBJ1-2; 9 bases agree with TRBD1. The CDR3 length is 16 residues. The V gene end was trimmed by 0 bases and the J gene end by 6 bases; junction bases not matched to a gene: 8. Germline V gene data show CDR1 as MNHEY and CDR2 as SVGAGI. CDR3 sequence reads: CASSYSWDRVVHGYTF. The CDR3 nucleotides read TGTGCCAGCAGTTACTCTTGGGACAGGGTAGTACATGGCTACACCTTC.

This chain joins TRBV5-1 and TRBJ2-7; D remains ambiguous. V was clipped by 4 bases and J by 6 bases, with 14 bases between them. The CDR3 runs to 13 residues. The V gene's germline CDR1 is SGHRS and CDR2 YFSETQ. The CDR3 loop is CASSPQISVEQYF. DNA for the CDR3: TGCGCCAGCAGCCCCCAGATCTCTGTCGAGCAGTACTTC.

This chain joins TRBV7-9 and TRBJ2-1, with 13 bases matching TRBD2. CDR3 length equals 17 residues. CDR1 is SEHNR and CDR2 is FQNEAQ in the germline V gene (reference sequence). V shed 3 bases and J 5 bases; nucleotides not matched to a gene: 7. CDR3 protein: CASSFGGLAGYDNEQFF. For the CDR3, the DNA is TGTGCCAGCAGCTTTGGGGGACTAGCGGGGTATGACAATGAGCAGTTCTTC.

The CDR3 spells CASHTGSTEAFF. CDR3 sequence (DNA): TGTGCCAGCCATACCGGGTCGACTGAAGCTTTCTTT. The chain links TRBV28 to TRBJ1-1; D not resolved. This CDR3 contains 12 residues. Germline V CDR1 and CDR2: MDHEN, SYDVKM. With 8 bases removed from V and 5 bases from J, the gap between germline ends came to 12 bases.